The 2 T cell receptor beta chains below come from one sample, sequenced in a study of T cell changes during pregnancy in multiple sclerosis. TCRdb's copy holds only in-frame clones and misses some; the assay was immunoSEQ multiplex PCR. The top ten hold 0.5% of the sample, which has tens of thousands of clones, more than 85% seen once. The input for sequencing was CD4+ T cells from peripheral blood mononuclear cells, taken in the second trimester of pregnancy. These receptors were collected from a female donor in good health, enrolled as a control in a pregnancy study.

V usage is TRBV5-1 and J usage is TRBJ1-3; 9 nucleotides align to TRBD1. J lost 3 bases, V lost 4 bases, and 11 bases had no gene match. The CDR3 extends over 17 amino acids. Germline loops: CDR1 SGHRS, CDR2 YFSETQ. The CDR3 loop is CASSSNYRGRFGNTIYF. Here the CDR3 DNA reads TGCGCCAGCAGCAGCAACTACAGGGGGCGTTTTGGAAACACCATATATTTT.

This clone was observed a single time. The chain joins TRBV11-3 to TRBJ2-1; D gene uncertain. V shed 0 bases and J shed 0 bases, with 6 bases lying between them. This CDR3 comprises 15 residues. CDR1 and CDR2 (germline): SGHNT, YENEEA. This chain's CDR3 is CASSLEHSSYNEQFF. CDR3 nucleotide sequence: TGTGCCAGCAGCTTAGAGCACAGCTCCTACAATGAGCAGTTCTTC.